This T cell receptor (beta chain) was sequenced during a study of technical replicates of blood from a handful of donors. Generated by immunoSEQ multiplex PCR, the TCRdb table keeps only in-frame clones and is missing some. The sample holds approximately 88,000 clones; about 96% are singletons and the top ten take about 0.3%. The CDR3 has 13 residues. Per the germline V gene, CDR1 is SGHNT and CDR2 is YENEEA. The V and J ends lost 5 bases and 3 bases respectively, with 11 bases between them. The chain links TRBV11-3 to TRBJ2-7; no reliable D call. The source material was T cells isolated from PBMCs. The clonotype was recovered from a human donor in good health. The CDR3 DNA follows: TGTGCCAGCAGCCATCAGGCCAGCTACGAGCAGTACTTC. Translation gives CASSHQASYEQYF.